This T cell receptor beta chain is from a study of T-cell reconstitution after alpha-beta-depleted transplantation in children. Study-wide points: It was reported that alpha-beta T cells came from several hundred expanded graft clones (about two months after transplant). Newly made T cells mostly supplied T-cell counts and diversity one year after transplant.

This clonotype appeared many times. The antigen remains unidentified. A TCRbeta library incorporating unique molecular identifiers was prepared. TCRdb recomputed calls from the PCR reads with MiXCR, one row per CDR3 protein. The sample contains about 300,000 distinct CDR3 sequences, about 7.3% of which appear only once. The CDR3 is made up of 14 amino acids. Germline V gives CDR1 PRHDT, CDR2 FYEKMQ (reference sequence). Trimming took off 4 bases at V and 0 bases at J, with 7 bases between the two ends. The starting material was peripheral blood, obtained 360 days after TCRalphabeta/CD19-depleted stem cell transplant. This sequence was found in a female patient between 2 and 15 years old who had a stem cell transplant for Fanconi anemia, so the T cells may come from the graft donor. This chain connects TRBV13 to TRBJ1-3, with unresolved D. The CDR3 region is CASSSTGSGNTIYF. The CDR3 DNA reads TGTGCCAGCAGCTCGACTGGCTCTGGAAACACCATATATTTT.